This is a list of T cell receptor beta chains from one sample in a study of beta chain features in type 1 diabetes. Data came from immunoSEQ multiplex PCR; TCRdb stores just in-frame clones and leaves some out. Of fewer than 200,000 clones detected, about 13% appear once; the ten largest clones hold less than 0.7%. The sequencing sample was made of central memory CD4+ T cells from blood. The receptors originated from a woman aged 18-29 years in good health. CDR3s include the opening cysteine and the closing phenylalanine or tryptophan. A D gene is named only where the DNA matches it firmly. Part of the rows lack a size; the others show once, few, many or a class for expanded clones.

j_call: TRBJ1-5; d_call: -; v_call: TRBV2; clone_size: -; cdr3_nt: TGTGCCAGCAAAGAGCGTAGCAATCAGCCCCAGCATTTT; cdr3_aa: CASKERSNQPQHF
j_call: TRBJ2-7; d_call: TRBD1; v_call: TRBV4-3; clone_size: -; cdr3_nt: TGCGCCAGCAGCCGGGTACAGGGGGAAGGGTACGAGCAGTACTTC; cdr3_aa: CASSRVQGEGYEQYF
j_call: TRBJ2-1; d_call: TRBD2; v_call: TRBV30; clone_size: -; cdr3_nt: TGTGCCTGGAGCGTGGGACTAGCGGGCGAGCAGTTCTTC; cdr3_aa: CAWSVGLAGEQFF
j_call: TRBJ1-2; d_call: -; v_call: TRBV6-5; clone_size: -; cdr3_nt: TGTGCCAGCAGTAAGGAGGGGATGAGGGGCTACACCTTC; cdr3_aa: CASSKEGMRGYTF
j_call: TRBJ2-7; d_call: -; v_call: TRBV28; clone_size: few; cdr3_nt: TGTGCCAGCAGACCGAACATAAACTACGAGCAGTACTTC; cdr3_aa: CASRPNINYEQYF
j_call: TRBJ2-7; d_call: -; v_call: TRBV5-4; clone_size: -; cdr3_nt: TGTGCCAGCAGCTTCTCCGGAGGGGCCTACGAGCAGTACTTC; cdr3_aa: CASSFSGGAYEQYF
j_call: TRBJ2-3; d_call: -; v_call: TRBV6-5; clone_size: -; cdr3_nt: TGTGCCAGCAGCCTAAGTCGCCCAGATACGCAGTATTTT; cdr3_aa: CASSLSRPDTQYF
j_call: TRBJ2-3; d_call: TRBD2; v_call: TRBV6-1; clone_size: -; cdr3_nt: TGTGCCAGCAGGGGAGGGGCGAGGAGCACAGATACGCAGTATTTT; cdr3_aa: CASRGGARSTDTQYF
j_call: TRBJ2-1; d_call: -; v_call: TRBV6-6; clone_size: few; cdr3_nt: TGTGCCAGCAGTACGACTAGAGCTAACGCCAATGAGCAGTTCTTC; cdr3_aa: CASSTTRANANEQFF
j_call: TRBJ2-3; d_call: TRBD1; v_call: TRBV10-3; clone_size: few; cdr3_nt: TGTGCCATCAGTGGGACAGGGTCCACAGATACGCAGTATTTT; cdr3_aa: CAISGTGSTDTQYF
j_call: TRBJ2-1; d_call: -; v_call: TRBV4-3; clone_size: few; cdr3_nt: TGCGCCAGCAGCCAAGAGGGATTGGCAGGGGGAGGCAATGAGCAGTTCTTC; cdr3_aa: CASSQEGLAGGGNEQFF
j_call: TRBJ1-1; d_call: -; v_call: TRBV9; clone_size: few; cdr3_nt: TGTGCCAGCAGCGTAGAAGGACTAAGGGATTACATGAACACTGAAGCTTTCTTT; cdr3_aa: CASSVEGLRDYMNTEAFF
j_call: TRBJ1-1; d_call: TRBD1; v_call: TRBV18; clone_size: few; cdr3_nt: TGTGCCAGCTCACCACTAATACAGGGGGCTGAGGGGACTGAAGCTTTCTTT; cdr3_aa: CASSPLIQGAEGTEAFF
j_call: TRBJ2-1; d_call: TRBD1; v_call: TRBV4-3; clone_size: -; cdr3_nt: TGCGCCAGCAGCCAAGTAGGACAGGTCTACAATGAGCAGTTCTTC; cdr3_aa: CASSQVGQVYNEQFF
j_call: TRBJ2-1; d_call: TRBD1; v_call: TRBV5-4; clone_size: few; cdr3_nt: TGTGCCAGCAGCCCCCGGCTCCGGACAGGATTAGGGGAGCAGTTCTTC; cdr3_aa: CASSPRLRTGLGEQFF